This entry features one TCR beta chain sequence. Read sequence stops 3 residues before the CDR3 end, and the germline J gene provides the missing end. Produced via immunoSEQ multiplex PCR; TCRdb's table is partial and in-frame only. The sample data list 25,000 to 35,000 clones. This sample was taken from a study of T cells in women clearing cervical HPV infection. Study at large: Donors had HPV16-related CIN3 or worse; 2 had invasive cancer.

V was cut by 4 bases and J by 5 bases, with 12 bases left in between. CDR1 is SGHNT and CDR2 is YYREEE in the germline V gene (reference sequence). The CDR3 extends over 13 amino acids. The sequenced sample was blood buffy coat. The TCR was taken from a woman between 18 and 69 years old with a cervical HPV16 infection that either progressed to CIN3+ or cleared (not recorded which). This chain uses TRBV5-4 with TRBJ2-5, with D tentatively TRBD1 (7 bases). CDR3 sequence reads: CASSPGGMETQYF. The covered CDR3 bases are TGTGCCAGCAGCCCAGGGGGGATGGAGACC. The full variable domain, rest sourced from reference TRBV5-4 and TRBJ2-5, is ETGVTQSPTHLIKTRGQQVTLRCSSQSGHNTVSWYQQALGQGPQFIFQYYREEENGRGNFPPRFSGLQFPNYSSELNVNALELDDSALYLCASSPGGMETQYFGPGTRLLVL.